This TCR beta chain was observed in a study of blood T cell repertoires in COVID-19. Study summary: Some COVID-19 samples were acute and others convalescent; all came from the United States, Italy and Spain. In each case, the material was cDNA or gDNA derived from T cells, B-cell-depleted T cells, or PBMCs.

Between the trimmed V and J ends, which lost 3 bases and 1 base, there was a span of 7 bases. The CDR3 consists of 14 residues. Germline CDR1 is KGHSH and CDR2 is LQKENI. As handled by the study authors: Quantification of nucleated cells was approximated via reference gene primer amplification. The repertoire was sequenced with immunoSEQ multiplex PCR; TCRdb's copy has only in-frame clones and lacks some. That table is the source of V, J and clone size, and D and trimming were worked out from the DNA. The sample carries about 60,000 clones, over 75% recorded once. V and J are TRBV18 and TRBJ1-5; D remains ambiguous. The receptor was derived from a human donor with active COVID-19. The donor label of this sample is uncertain. What was sequenced was peripheral blood. The CDR3 DNA reads TGTGCCAGCTCACCGGCGGGGAGCAATCAGCCCCAGCATTTT. Amino acids: CASSPAGSNQPQHF.